Each of the 4 T cell receptor beta chains below was sequenced from the same sample in a study of blood T cell repertoires in COVID-19. Only in-frame clones appear in the TCRdb table, and some are missing; sequencing was by immunoSEQ multiplex PCR. There are about 160,000 clones in the sample; approximately 90% occur only once, and about 9.4% lies in the top ten. What was sequenced was peripheral blood. All receptors come from a woman aged 70-85 years with COVID-19, enrolled during active disease.

This chain's CDR3 is CARSPGGSRLYGYTF. Here the CDR3 DNA reads TGTGCCAGAAGCCCCGGGGGATCTCGCTTATATGGCTACACCTTC. V is TRBV5-3 and J is TRBJ1-2; tentatively, D is TRBD1 (5 bases). TRBV5-3 is placed among ORFs of uncertain function. CDR3 length: 15 amino acids. V was clipped by 4 bases and J by 5 bases, with 18 bases between them.

Points on this clone: This CDR3 is also generated by other DNA sequences in the sample. The chain couples TRBV28 to TRBJ1-4, with TRBD1 identical over 10 bases. CDR1 and CDR2 (germline): MDHEN, SYDVKM. The J segment lost 5 bases and the V segment lost 5 bases, leaving 2 bases of the junction unmatched. There are 14 residues in the CDR3. The CDR3 DNA follows: TGTGCCAGCAGTCGGACAGGGGGGAATGAAAAACTGTTTTTT. It codes for CASSRTGGNEKLFF.

This clone was observed a handful of times. The CDR3, as DNA: TGTGCCAGCTCACCATTTCGGGCGGAGGGGAACCTTAGGACTGAAGCTTTCTTT. Translating it yields CASSPFRAEGNLRTEAFF. This chain connects TRBV18 to TRBJ1-1, with D possibly TRBD1 on 5 matching bases. Germline CDR1 reads KGHSH; CDR2 reads LQKENI. This CDR3 is 18 amino acids long. V was cut by 2 bases and J by 5 bases, with 24 bases left in between. Drawing the rest from reference TRBV18 and TRBJ1-1, the complete variable domain is NAGVMQNPRHLVRRRGQEARLRCSPMKGHSHVYWYRQLPEEGLKFMVYLQKENIIDESGMPKERFSAEFPKEGPSILRIQQVVRGDSAAYFCASSPFRAEGNLRTEAFFGQGTRLTVV.

The chain recombines TRBV6-5 with TRBJ1-6; the match to TRBD1 covers 9 bases. Losses at the gene ends were 7 bases for V and 6 bases for J; bases not matched to a gene: 4. Germline V CDR1 and CDR2: MNHEY, SVGAGI. The CDR3 is 14 amino acids. For the CDR3, the DNA is TGTGCCAGCATGCTGGGACAGGGTAATTCACCCCTCCACTTT. Encoded protein: CASMLGQGNSPLHF.